This T cell receptor (beta chain) was retrieved from a study of blood T cell repertoires in COVID-19. At the level of the study: The United States, Italy and Spain were the sources of the acute and convalescent COVID-19 samples. T cells, B-cell-depleted T cells, or PBMCs provided the cDNA or gDNA that served as material.

During active infection, Seattle patients enrolled and were then monitored through disease. Profiling relied on immunoSEQ multiplex PCR, and the TCRdb table lists in-frame clones only, not all of them. This sample has around 290,000 clones, with more than 85% found just once. Sequenced: peripheral blood. The TCR originated in a woman aged 25 to 39 with COVID-19, enrolled during active disease.

In DNA form, the CDR3 reads TGTGCCAGCAGCCGGCCCGGGGGGGGAGCTAATGAAAAACTGTTTTTT. Its translation is CASSRPGGGANEKLFF. The V call is TRBV5-4, the J call TRBJ1-4, with D possibly matching TRBD1 (5 bases). Trimming stripped 4 bases from V and 3 bases from J, with 16 bases between. CDR1 and CDR2 from the germline V gene are SGHNT and YYREEE (reference sequence). CDR3 length: 16 amino acids.